The rows below give T cell receptor beta chains drawn from one sample of a study of cytomegalovirus exposure and HLA in healthy donors. Assay used: immunoSEQ multiplex PCR; TCRdb lists only in-frame clones, some missing. The sample includes roughly 150,000 clones, roughly 85% of them seen just once. The sample comprised PBMCs. Receptors originate from a boy aged 2-15 years in good health and CMV-seronegative. Both conserved end residues are part of each CDR3. Fields, in order: D gene, clone size, J gene, V gene, CDR3 protein, CDR3 DNA. D genes are given only for firm matches. Clone size is not always given. Where it is, it says once, few, many or a class for expanded clones.

- - TRBJ2-3 TRBV5-1 CASSALTLGSTDTQYF TGCGCCAGCAGCGCTCTGACATTGGGTAGCACAGATACGCAGTATTTT
- - TRBJ1-2 TRBV7-9 CASSSPSRTANYGYTF TGTGCCAGCAGCTCCCCCAGCCGGACAGCTAACTATGGCTACACCTTC
TRBD2 - TRBJ2-1 TRBV19 CASSDLAGVGNEQFF TGTGCCAGTAGTGACCTAGCGGGAGTAGGGAATGAGCAGTTCTTC
TRBD1 - TRBJ1-5 TRBV19 CATIPGQGLAADQPQHF TGTGCCACTATACCCGGACAGGGATTGGCCGCCGATCAGCCCCAGCATTTT
- few TRBJ2-5 TRBV5-1 CASSLAGETQYF TGCGCCAGCAGCTTGGCCGGGGAGACCCAGTACTTC
- - TRBJ1-2 TRBV15 CATSRGSTTGYGYTF TGTGCCACCAGCAGAGGCAGCACCACGGGCTATGGCTACACCTTC
- - TRBJ2-5 TRBV5-1 CASSLPGVQETQYF TGCGCCAGCAGCTTGCCGGGGGTTCAAGAGACCCAGTACTTC
TRBD1 - TRBJ1-1 TRBV28 CASSLVGQGTSEAFF TGTGCCAGCAGTTTAGTGGGACAGGGAACGAGTGAAGCTTTCTTT
TRBD1 - TRBJ2-7 TRBV29-1 CSVGGSGTGGANEQYF TGCAGCGTTGGAGGAAGTGGGACAGGGGGCGCGAACGAGCAGTACTTC
- - TRBJ1-1 TRBV4-1 CASSPGDTEAFF TGCGCCAGCAGCCCGGGAGACACTGAAGCTTTCTTT
- - TRBJ2-3 TRBV4-1 CASSQVLVITDTQYF TGCGCCAGCAGCCAAGTTCTAGTAATTACAGATACGCAGTATTTT
- - TRBJ1-5 TRBV19 CASSRGGSQHF TGTGCCAGTAGTCGGGGTGGGTCCCAGCATTTT